Given below is one T cell receptor beta chain in context. Trimming took 2 bases from V and 1 from J; bases not matched to a gene: 4. Germline CDR1 and CDR2: MNHEY and SVGAGI. The CDR3 is made up of 16 amino acids. Profiling relied on immunoSEQ multiplex PCR, and the TCRdb table lists in-frame clones only, not all of them. This sample carries around 100,000 clones, 87% of them seen once, and the ten largest clones take more than 15%. The record originates from a study of T cell responses to AZD1222 COVID-19 vaccine. V is TRBV6-5 and J is TRBJ2-1; 8 nucleotides agree with TRBD1. This clonotype was sampled from an adult in good health. The sample here was peripheral blood, taken on day 0 of AZD1222 vaccination. CDR3 sequence: CASSYAYRGSYNEQFF. The CDR3 DNA reads as TGTGCCAGCAGTTACGCTTACAGGGGGTCCTACAATGAGCAGTTCTTC.